This TCR beta chain was retrieved from a study of cytomegalovirus exposure and HLA in healthy donors. Comments on this clone: The antigen is unknown.

PCR employed 60 Vbeta and 13 Jbeta primers. Clones were read by immunoSEQ multiplex PCR, and TCRdb kept only the in-frame ones, dropping some. This sample's clone table lists 95,000 to 150,000 clones. Findings of the study overall: HLA allele associations emerged for under 20,000 TCR beta sequences in a later analysis, at 0.05 false discovery rate.

Sequencing was done on a sample of PBMCs. This TCR came from a young man in good health and CMV-seronegative.

CDR3 DNA sequence: TGTGCCAGTAGTATAGGCCAGGGGGCCTACGAGCAGTACTTC. It specifies CASSIGQGAYEQYF. V gene TRBV19 combines with J gene TRBJ2-7; 7 bases are a match to TRBD1. The CDR3 has 14 amino acids. The germline V gene has CDR1 LNHDA and CDR2 SQIVND (reference sequence). With 1 base clipped from V and 2 bases from J, the junction kept 2 bases outside the gene matches.